This entry is about one TCR beta chain. Its antigen is not identified. The method was immunoSEQ multiplex PCR; TCRdb's version includes in-frame clones alone and lacks a portion of them. The sample lists under 110,000 clones; around 84% were seen once. These data are taken from a study of T cell responses to AZD1222 COVID-19 vaccine. Overall study findings and caveats: The sample set comprised mostly white British donors with more females, and clonal diversity was possibly underestimated. The study sampled repertoires only after the peak T cell response. Nearly half of spike-specific TCRs reportedly go after variant regions that carry no mutations. Recipients of two AZD1222 doses showed rising Spike-specific TCR breadth and depth.

Germline values: CDR1 SGHRS, CDR2 YFSETQ. This CDR3 spans 14 amino acids. V lost 0 bases, J lost 3 bases, and 10 bases lay in between. The chain joins TRBV5-1 to TRBJ2-7, with D perhaps TRBD1 (5 bases). The specimen was peripheral blood, collected on day 0 of AZD1222 vaccination. This TCR was sampled from an adult in good health. Here the CDR3 DNA reads TGCGCCAGCAGCTTGGCAGGTGACAGCTACGAGCAGTACTTC. Translating gives CASSLAGDSYEQYF.